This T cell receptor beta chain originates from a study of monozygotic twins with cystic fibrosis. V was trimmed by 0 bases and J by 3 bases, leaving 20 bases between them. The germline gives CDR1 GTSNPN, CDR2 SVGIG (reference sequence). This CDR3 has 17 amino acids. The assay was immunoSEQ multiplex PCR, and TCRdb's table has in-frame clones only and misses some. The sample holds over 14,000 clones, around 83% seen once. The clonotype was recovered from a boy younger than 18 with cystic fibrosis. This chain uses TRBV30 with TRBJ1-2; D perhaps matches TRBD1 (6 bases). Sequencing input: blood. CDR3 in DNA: TGTGCCTGGAGTGTGAGGCAGGGGCCCCTATGGGACTATGGCTACACCTTC. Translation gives CAWSVRQGPLWDYGYTF.